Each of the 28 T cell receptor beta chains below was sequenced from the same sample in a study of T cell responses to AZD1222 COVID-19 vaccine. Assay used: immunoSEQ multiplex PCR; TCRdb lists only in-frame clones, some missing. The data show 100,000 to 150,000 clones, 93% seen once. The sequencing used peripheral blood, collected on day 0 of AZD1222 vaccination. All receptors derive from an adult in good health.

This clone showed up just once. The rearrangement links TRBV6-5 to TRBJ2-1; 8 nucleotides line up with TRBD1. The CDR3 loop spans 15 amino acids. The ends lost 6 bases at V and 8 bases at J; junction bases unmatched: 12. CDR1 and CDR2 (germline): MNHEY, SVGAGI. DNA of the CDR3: TGTGCCAGCAGAAAGGGGCAGGGGGCCGCCCATGAGCAGTTCTTC. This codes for CASRKGQGAAHEQFF.

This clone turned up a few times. Here the CDR3 reads CASSPPSGVQETQYF. The DNA for the CDR3 is TGTGCCAGCTCACCACCTAGCGGGGTTCAAGAGACCCAGTACTTC. This chain joins TRBV18 and TRBJ2-5, with TRBD2 matching over 8 bases. The CDR3 covers 15 residues. With 0 bases clipped from V and 2 bases from J, the junction kept 2 bases outside the gene matches. The germline V gene has CDR1 KGHSH and CDR2 LQKENI.

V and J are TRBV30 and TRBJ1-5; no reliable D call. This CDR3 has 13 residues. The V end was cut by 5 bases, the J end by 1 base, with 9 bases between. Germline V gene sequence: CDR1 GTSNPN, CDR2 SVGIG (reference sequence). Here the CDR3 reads CAWGPGSNQPQHF. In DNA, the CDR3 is TGTGCCTGGGGACCCGGGAGCAATCAGCCCCAGCATTTT.

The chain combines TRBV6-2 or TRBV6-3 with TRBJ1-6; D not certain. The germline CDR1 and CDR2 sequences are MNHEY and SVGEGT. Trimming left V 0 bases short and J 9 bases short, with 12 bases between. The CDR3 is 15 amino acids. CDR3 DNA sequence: TGTGCCAGCAGTTACTCGGTGGTCAATCGTTCACCCCTCCACTTT. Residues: CASSYSVVNRSPLHF.

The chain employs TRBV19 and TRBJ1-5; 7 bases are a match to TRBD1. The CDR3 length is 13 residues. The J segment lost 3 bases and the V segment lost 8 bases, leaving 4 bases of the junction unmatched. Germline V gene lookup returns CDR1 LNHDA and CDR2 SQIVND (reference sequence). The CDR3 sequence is CASCDRANQPQHF. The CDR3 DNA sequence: TGTGCCAGTTGTGACAGGGCCAATCAGCCCCAGCATTTT. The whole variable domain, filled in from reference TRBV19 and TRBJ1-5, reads DGGITQSPKYLFRKEGQNVTLSCEQNLNHDAMYWYRQDPGQGLRLIYYSQIVNDFQKGDIAEGYSVSREKKESFPLTVTSAQKNPTAFYLCASCDRANQPQHFGDGTRLSIL.

This CDR3 is CASSLRGGDEQYF. CDR3 sequence (DNA): TGTGCCAGCAGCTTACGGGGTGGGGACGAGCAGTACTTC. The rearrangement uses TRBV5-8 and TRBJ2-7; D might be TRBD2 (5 bases). The V end lost 2 bases, the J end lost 5 bases, and 11 bases lay between the germline ends. Germline assignment: CDR1 SGHTS and CDR2 YDEGEE. The CDR3 extends over 13 amino acids. Supplemented by reference TRBV5-8 and TRBJ2-7, the full variable domain reads EAGVTQSPTHLIKTRGQQATLRCSPISGHTSVYWYQQALGLGLQFLLWYDEGEERNRGNFPPRFSGRQFPNYSSELNVNALELEDSALYLCASSLRGGDEQYFGPGTRLTVT.

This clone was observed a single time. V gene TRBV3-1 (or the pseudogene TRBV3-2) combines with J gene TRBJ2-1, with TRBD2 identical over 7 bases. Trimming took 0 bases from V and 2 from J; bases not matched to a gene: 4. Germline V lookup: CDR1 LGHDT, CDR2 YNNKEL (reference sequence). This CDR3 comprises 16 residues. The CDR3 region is CASSQDGLAAYNEQFF. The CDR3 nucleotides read TGTGCCAGCAGCCAAGACGGTCTAGCGGCCTACAATGAGCAGTTCTTC.

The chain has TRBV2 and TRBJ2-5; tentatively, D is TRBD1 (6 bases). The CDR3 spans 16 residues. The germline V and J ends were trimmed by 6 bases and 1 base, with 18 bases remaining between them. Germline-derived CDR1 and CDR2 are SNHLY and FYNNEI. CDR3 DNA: TGTGCCAGCAGAGACGAGTGGGGGCGGTTCCAAGAGACCCAGTACTTC. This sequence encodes CASRDEWGRFQETQYF. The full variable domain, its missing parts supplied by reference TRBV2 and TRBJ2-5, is EPEVTQTPSHQVTQMGQEVILRCVPISNHLYFYWYRQILGQKVEFLVSFYNNEISEKSEIFDDQFSVERPDGSNFTLKIRSTKLEDSAMYFCASRDEWGRFQETQYFGPGTRLLVL.

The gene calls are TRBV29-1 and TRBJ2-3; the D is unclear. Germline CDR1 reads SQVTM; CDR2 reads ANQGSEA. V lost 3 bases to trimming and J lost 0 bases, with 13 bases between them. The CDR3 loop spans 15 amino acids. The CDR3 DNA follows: TGCAGCGTTGATCGAGCTGCGGTTAGCACAGATACGCAGTATTTT. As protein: CSVDRAAVSTDTQYF.

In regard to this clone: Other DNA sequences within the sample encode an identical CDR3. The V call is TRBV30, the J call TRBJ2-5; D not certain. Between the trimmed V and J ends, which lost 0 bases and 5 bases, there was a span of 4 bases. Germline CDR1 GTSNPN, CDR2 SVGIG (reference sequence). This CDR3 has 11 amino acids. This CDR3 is CAWSVGETQYF. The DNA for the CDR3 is TGTGCCTGGAGTGTGGGGGAGACCCAGTACTTC. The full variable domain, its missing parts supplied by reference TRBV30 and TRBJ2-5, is SQTIHQWPATLVQPVGSPLSLECTVEGTSNPNLYWYRQAAGRGLQLLFYSVGIGQISSEVPQNLSASRPQDRQFILSSKKLLLSDSGFYLCAWSVGETQYFGPGTRLLVL.

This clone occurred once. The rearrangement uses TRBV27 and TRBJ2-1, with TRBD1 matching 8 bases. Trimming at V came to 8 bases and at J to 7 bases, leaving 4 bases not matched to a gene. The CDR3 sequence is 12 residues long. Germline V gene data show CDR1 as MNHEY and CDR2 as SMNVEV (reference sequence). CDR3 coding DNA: TGTGCCAGCCGACAGGGGTGGAATGAGCAGTTCTTC. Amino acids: CASRQGWNEQFF.

CDR3: CASSEALRTEAFF. The CDR3 DNA follows: TGTGCCAGTTCAGAAGCCCTGAGGACTGAAGCTTTCTTT. The chain couples TRBV19 to TRBJ1-1; the D is unclear. The CDR3 contains 13 residues. Per germline, CDR1 LNHDA and CDR2 SQIVND (reference sequence). V was trimmed by 8 bases and J by 5 bases, leaving 15 bases between them.

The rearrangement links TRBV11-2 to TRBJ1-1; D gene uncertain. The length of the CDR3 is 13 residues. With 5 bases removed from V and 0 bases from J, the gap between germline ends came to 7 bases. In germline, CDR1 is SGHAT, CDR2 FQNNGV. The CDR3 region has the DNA TGTGCCAGCAGCGTGGGGATGAACACTGAAGCTTTCTTT. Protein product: CASSVGMNTEAFF.

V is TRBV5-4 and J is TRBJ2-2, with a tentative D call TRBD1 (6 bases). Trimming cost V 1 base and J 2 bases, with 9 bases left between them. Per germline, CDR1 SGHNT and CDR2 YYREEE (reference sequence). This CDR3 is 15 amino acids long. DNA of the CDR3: TGTGCCAGCAGCTTGACACAGGGAAACACCGGGGAGCTGTTTTTT. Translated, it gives CASSLTQGNTGELFF.

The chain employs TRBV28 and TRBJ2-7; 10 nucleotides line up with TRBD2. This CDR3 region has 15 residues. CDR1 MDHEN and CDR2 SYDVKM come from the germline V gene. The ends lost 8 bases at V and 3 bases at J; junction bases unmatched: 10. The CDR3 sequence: CASVYKTSGFYEQYF. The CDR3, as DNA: TGTGCCAGCGTTTATAAGACTAGCGGGTTCTACGAGCAGTACTTC.

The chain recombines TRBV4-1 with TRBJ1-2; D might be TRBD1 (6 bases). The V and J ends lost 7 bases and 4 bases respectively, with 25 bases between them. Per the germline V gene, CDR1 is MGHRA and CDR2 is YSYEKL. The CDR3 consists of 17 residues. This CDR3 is CASTPFAGTIIPYGYTF. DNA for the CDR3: TGCGCCAGCACGCCCTTTGCCGGGACAATTATTCCCTATGGCTACACCTTC.

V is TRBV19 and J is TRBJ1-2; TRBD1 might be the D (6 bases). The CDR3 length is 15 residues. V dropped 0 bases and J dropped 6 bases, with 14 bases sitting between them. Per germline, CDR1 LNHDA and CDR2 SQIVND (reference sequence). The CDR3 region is CASSIDIQGHHGYTF. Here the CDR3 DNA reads TGTGCCAGTAGTATAGATATCCAGGGGCACCATGGCTACACCTTC.

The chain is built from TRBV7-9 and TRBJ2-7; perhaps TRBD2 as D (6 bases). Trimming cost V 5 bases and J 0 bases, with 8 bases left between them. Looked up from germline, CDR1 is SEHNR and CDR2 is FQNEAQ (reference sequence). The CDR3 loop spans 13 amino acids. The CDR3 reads CASSRGSSYEQYF. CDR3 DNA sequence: TGTGCCAGCAGCCGGGGGAGCTCCTACGAGCAGTACTTC.

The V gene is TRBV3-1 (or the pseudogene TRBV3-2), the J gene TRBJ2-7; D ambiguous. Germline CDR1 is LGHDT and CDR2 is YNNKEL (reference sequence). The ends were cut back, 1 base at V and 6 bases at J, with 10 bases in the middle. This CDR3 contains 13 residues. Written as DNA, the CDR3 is TGTGCCAGCAGCCAAGTGGATGGTGGCGAGCAGTACTTC. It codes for CASSQVDGGEQYF.

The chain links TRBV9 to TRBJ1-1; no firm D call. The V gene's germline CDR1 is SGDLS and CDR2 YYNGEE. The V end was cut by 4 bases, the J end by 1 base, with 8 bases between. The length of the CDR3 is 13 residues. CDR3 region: CASSSRTNTEAFF. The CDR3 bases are TGTGCCAGCAGCTCACGAACGAACACTGAAGCTTTCTTT.

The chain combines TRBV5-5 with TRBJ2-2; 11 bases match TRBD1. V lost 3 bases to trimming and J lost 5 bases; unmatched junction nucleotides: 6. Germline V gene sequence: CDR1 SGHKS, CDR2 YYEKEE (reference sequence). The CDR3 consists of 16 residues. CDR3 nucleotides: TGTGCCAGCAGCTGGACAGGGGGCGCTGGGACCGGGGAGCTGTTTTTT. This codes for CASSWTGGAGTGELFF.

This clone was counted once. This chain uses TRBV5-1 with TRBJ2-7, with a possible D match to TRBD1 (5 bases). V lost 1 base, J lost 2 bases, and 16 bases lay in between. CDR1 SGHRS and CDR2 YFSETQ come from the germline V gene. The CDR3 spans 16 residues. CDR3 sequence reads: CASSLNLVQVPYEQYF. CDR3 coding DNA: TGCGCCAGCAGCTTGAACTTAGTACAGGTTCCCTACGAGCAGTACTTC.

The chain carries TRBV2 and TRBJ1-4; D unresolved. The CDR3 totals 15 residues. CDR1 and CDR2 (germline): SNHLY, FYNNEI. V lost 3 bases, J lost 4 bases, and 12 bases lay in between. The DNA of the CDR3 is TGTGCCAGCAGTGACGTGGCAGTTATTAATGAAAAACTGTTTTTT. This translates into CASSDVAVINEKLFF.

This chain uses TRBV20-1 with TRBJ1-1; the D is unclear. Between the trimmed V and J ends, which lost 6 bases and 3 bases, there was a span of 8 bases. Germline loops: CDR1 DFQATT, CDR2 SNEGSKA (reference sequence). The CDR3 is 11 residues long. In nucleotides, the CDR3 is TGCAGTGCCGTGCTGGACACTGAAGCTTTCTTT. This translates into CSAVLDTEAFF.

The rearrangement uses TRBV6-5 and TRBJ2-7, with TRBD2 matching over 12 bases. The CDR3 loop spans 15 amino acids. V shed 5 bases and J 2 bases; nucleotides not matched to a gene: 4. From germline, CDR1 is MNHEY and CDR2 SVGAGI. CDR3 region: CASSRGLAGPYEQYF. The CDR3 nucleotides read TGTGCCAGCAGTCGCGGACTAGCGGGGCCCTACGAGCAGTACTTC.

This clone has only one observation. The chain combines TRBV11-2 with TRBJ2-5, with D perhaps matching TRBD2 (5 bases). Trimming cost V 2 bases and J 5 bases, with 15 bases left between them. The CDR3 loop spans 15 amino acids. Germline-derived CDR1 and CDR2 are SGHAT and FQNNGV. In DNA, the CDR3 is TGTGCCAGCAGCTTATCTCCTAGCACCCGGGAGACCCAGTACTTC. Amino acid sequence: CASSLSPSTRETQYF.

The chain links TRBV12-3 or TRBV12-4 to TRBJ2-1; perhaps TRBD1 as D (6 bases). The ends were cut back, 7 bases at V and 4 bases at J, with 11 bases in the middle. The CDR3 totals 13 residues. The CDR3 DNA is TGTGCCAGCACCTCCACAGGGTACAATGAGCAGTTCTTC. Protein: CASTSTGYNEQFF.

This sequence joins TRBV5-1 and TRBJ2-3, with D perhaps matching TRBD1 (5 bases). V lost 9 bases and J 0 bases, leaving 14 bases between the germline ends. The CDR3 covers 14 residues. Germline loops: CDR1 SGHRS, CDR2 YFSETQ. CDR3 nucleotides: TGCGCCACGAATTGGGGCTCTAGCACAGATACGCAGTATTTT. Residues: CATNWGSSTDTQYF.